The 20 T cell receptor beta chains given below trace back to one sample, sequenced in a study of OX40 agonist ivuxolimab in advanced cancers. Libraries were prepared by immunoSEQ multiplex PCR; TCRdb keeps only in-frame clonotypes and omits some of them. The table has just over 50,000 clones, 65% to 85% seen once; the top ten hold over 2%. The sequencing here drew on CD4+ or CD8+ T cells sorted from blood, taken in a trial of the OX40 agonist ivuxolimab. These receptors came from an adult with an advanced solid tumor such as melanoma, head and neck, liver or kidney cancer.

This chain uses TRBV28 with TRBJ2-7; 12 bases agree with TRBD2. The CDR3 spans 15 residues. J lost 7 bases, V lost 6 bases, and 10 bases had no gene match. Germline values: CDR1 MDHEN, CDR2 SYDVKM. The CDR3 DNA sequence: TGTGCCAGCAGCCCTCCGGGACTAGCGGGCTGGGAGCAGTACTTC. Translated: CASSPPGLAGWEQYF.

The chain couples TRBV2 to TRBJ2-7; D possibly corresponds to TRBD2 (7 bases). This CDR3 contains 13 residues. Looked up from germline, CDR1 is SNHLY and CDR2 is FYNNEI. The germline V and J ends were trimmed by 8 bases and 2 bases, with 13 bases remaining between them. The CDR3 sequence: CASAQGGAYEQYF. The DNA of the CDR3 is TGTGCCAGCGCGCAAGGGGGGGCCTACGAGCAGTACTTC.

This sequence joins TRBV28 and TRBJ1-2; D is perhaps TRBD1 (5 bases). Germline CDR1 is MDHEN and CDR2 is SYDVKM. The CDR3 is 16 residues long. Trimming left V 8 bases short and J 3 bases short, with 22 bases between. CDR3 region: CASFPGTSLGYYGYTF. CDR3 DNA sequence: TGTGCCAGCTTTCCCGGGACGTCACTTGGGTACTATGGCTACACCTTC.

This clone is medium-sized (0.01 to 0.1%) by share. The chain has TRBV28 and TRBJ1-4; D gene ambiguous. Trimming removed 10 bases at V and 3 bases at J, with 9 bases between. Germline V CDR1 and CDR2: MDHEN, SYDVKM. The CDR3 length is 12 residues. The CDR3 loop reads CATRTANEKLFF. The CDR3 DNA reads TGTGCCACCCGGACGGCTAATGAAAAACTGTTTTTT.

V is TRBV6-6 and J is TRBJ1-1; the D is unclear. CDR1 and CDR2 (germline): MNHNY, SVGAGI (reference sequence). The CDR3 spans 13 residues. The V and J ends lost 0 bases and 5 bases respectively, with 7 bases between them. The CDR3 coding sequence is TGTGCCAGCAGTTACTCAGGGAGGACTGAAGCTTTCTTT. Amino acids: CASSYSGRTEAFF.

The CDR3 is CASSLSARDGYTF. CDR3 DNA sequence: TGTGCCAGCAGCTTATCGGCGAGGGACGGCTACACCTTC. This chain uses TRBV7-8 with TRBJ1-2; D is perhaps TRBD1 (5 bases). This CDR3 is built from 13 residues. Trimming cost V 2 bases and J 8 bases, with 12 bases left between them. Looked up from germline, CDR1 is SGHVS and CDR2 is FQNEAQ.

This clone occurred a few times. The genes are TRBV18 and TRBJ1-1; D is unresolved. From germline, CDR1 is KGHSH and CDR2 LQKENI. The CDR3 has 14 residues. Trimming shortened V by 4 bases and J by 1 base, and 10 bases separated the two germline ends. In DNA, the CDR3 is TGTGCCAGCTCACGTCTAGAAGGGAACACTGAAGCTTTCTTT. Translated: CASSRLEGNTEAFF.

The chain recombines TRBV19 with TRBJ1-3; no definite D call. CDR3 size: 12 residues. Germline CDR1 and CDR2: LNHDA and SQIVND (reference sequence). The germline V and J ends were trimmed by 5 bases and 3 bases, with 5 bases remaining between them. The CDR3 DNA sequence: TGTGCCAGTAGTCCTAATGGAAACACCATATATTTT. Translation gives CASSPNGNTIYF.

V and J are TRBV6-1 and TRBJ2-7; 15 positions agree with TRBD2. In germline, CDR1 is MNHNS, CDR2 SASEGT. CDR3 length equals 14 residues. The V gene end was trimmed by 2 bases and the J gene end by 12 bases; junction bases not matched to a gene: 5. The CDR3 DNA follows: TGTGCCAGCAGTGAACCTGGGACTAGCGGGAGGTTGTACTTC. Translating it yields CASSEPGTSGRLYF.

The rearrangement uses TRBV7-8 and TRBJ1-2; D is perhaps TRBD1 (5 bases). Per the germline V gene, CDR1 is SGHVS and CDR2 is FQNEAQ. The CDR3 contains 14 residues. Trimming removed 5 bases from V and 4 bases from J, with 14 bases in between. CDR3 region: CASSSPGSGYGYTF. Written as DNA, the CDR3 is TGTGCCAGCAGCAGCCCAGGGTCTGGCTATGGCTACACCTTC.

The CDR3 nucleotides read TGTGCCAGCAGTTACGGCACGAGCTCTGGAAACACCATATATTTT. Translated, it gives CASSYGTSSGNTIYF. The chain uses TRBV6-6 and TRBJ1-3; D remains unclear. Per the germline V gene, CDR1 is MNHNY and CDR2 is SVGAGI (reference sequence). CDR3 size: 15 residues. Trimming cost V 2 bases and J 0 bases, with 8 bases left between them.

The chain is built from TRBV7-8 and TRBJ1-1; TRBD1 matches at 7 bases. Germline CDR1 SGHVS, CDR2 FQNEAQ. With 5 bases clipped from V and 1 base from J, the junction kept 10 bases outside the gene matches. The CDR3 runs 16 residues. CDR3 in amino acids: CASSVGQVSGNTEAFF. The CDR3 bases are TGTGCCAGCAGCGTAGGACAGGTTAGTGGGAACACTGAAGCTTTCTTT.

The chain employs TRBV7-2 and TRBJ2-7; D gene uncertain. In germline, CDR1 is SGHTA, CDR2 FQGNSA. The CDR3 extends over 13 amino acids. V was cut by 2 bases and J by 3 bases, with 8 bases left in between. The CDR3 sequence: CASSLRANYEQYF. The CDR3 nucleotides read TGTGCCAGCAGCTTACGCGCGAACTACGAGCAGTACTTC.

This clone was detected a few times. The chain employs TRBV7-6 and TRBJ2-7; perhaps TRBD1 as D (5 bases). CDR1 is SGHVS, CDR2 FNYEAQ, per germline. Trimming pared 0 bases from V and 3 bases from J, leaving 15 bases between. The CDR3 runs to 16 residues. The CDR3 bases are TGTGCCAGCAGCTTAGCAAGGACACCCGGCGGCTACGAGCAGTACTTC. This codes for CASSLARTPGGYEQYF. The entire variable domain, with the rest obtained from reference TRBV7-6 and TRBJ2-7, is as follows: GAGVSQSPRYKVTKRGQDVALRCDPISGHVSLYWYRQALGQGPEFLTYFNYEAQQDKSGLPNDRFSAERPEGSISTLTIQRTEQRDSAMYRCASSLARTPGGYEQYFGPGTRLTVT.

The chain couples TRBV18 to TRBJ2-1, with D perhaps TRBD2 (5 bases). Germline V lookup: CDR1 KGHSH, CDR2 LQKENI. The CDR3 has 15 residues. Trimming took off 5 bases at V and 5 bases at J, with 16 bases between the two ends. The CDR3 region has the DNA TGTGCCAGCTCATACTTAGCCGCCGGGAACAATGAGCAGTTCTTC. This translates into CASSYLAAGNNEQFF.

This chain uses TRBV7-3 with TRBJ2-2; D is tentatively TRBD1 or TRBD2 (5 bases each). V was cut by 4 bases and J by 2 bases, with 11 bases left in between. Germline V CDR1 and CDR2: SGHTA, FQGTGA. The CDR3 extends over 15 amino acids. CDR3 nucleotides: TGTGCCAGCAGCTCATGGGGGTCCAACACCGGGGAGCTGTTTTTT. Protein product: CASSSWGSNTGELFF.

This chain joins TRBV14 and TRBJ2-3; D unclear. The CDR3 is 13 amino acids. V dropped 0 bases and J dropped 8 bases, with 9 bases sitting between them. Looked up from germline, CDR1 is SGHDN and CDR2 is FVKESK. Here the CDR3 DNA reads TGTGCCAGCAGCCAAGACCTGCGAAGTACGCAGTATTTT. It specifies CASSQDLRSTQYF.

The chain combines TRBV28 with TRBJ2-4; D is perhaps TRBD1 or TRBD2 (6 bases each). The CDR3 runs 15 residues. Per germline, CDR1 MDHEN and CDR2 SYDVKM. Trimming took 0 bases from V and 5 from J, leaving 11 bases between them. CDR3 nucleotide sequence: TGTGCCAGCAGTTTATGGTCCGGGGGCGAAAACATTCAGTACTTC. Amino acids: CASSLWSGGENIQYF. The full variable domain, completed using reference TRBV28 and TRBJ2-4, is DVKVTQSSRYLVKRTGEKVFLECVQDMDHENMFWYRQDPGLGLRLIYFSYDVKMKEKGDIPEGYSVSREKKERFSLILESASTNQTSMYLCASSLWSGGENIQYFGAGTRLSVL.

The chain links TRBV29-1 to TRBJ1-4; possibly TRBD1 for D (6 bases). The germline V gene encodes CDR1 SQVTM and CDR2 ANQGSEA. Deletions cut 8 bases from V and 5 bases from J, with 15 bases between. This CDR3 is built from 13 residues. The CDR3 nucleotides read TGCAGCATAAGGGGGGGCTCGAATGAAAAACTGTTTTTT. Residues: CSIRGGSNEKLFF.

The CDR3 nucleotides are TGCGCCAGCAGCCAAGGATCGGGGACTGAAGCTTTCTTT. Its translation is CASSQGSGTEAFF. This rearrangement joins TRBV5-1 to TRBJ1-1; no reliable D call. Germline lookup yields CDR1 SGHRS and CDR2 YFSETQ. The CDR3 covers 13 residues. V was trimmed by 4 bases and J by 5 bases, leaving 12 bases between them.